One sample yielded the 30 T cell receptor beta chains listed below, sequenced in a study of blood T cell repertoires in COVID-19. TCRdb's table, derived via immunoSEQ multiplex PCR, lists solely in-frame clones and lacks some. The sample shows about 110,000 clones, approximately 90% of them seen only once. Material for sequencing was peripheral blood. The receptors shown here come from a woman aged 45 to 65 with acute or convalescent COVID-19.

This chain connects TRBV19 to TRBJ2-7; TRBD1 agrees at 8 bases. With 5 bases clipped from V and 0 bases from J, the junction kept 3 bases outside the gene matches. The germline CDR1 and CDR2 sequences are LNHDA and SQIVND (reference sequence). The CDR3 is made up of 14 amino acids. In DNA, the CDR3 is TGTGCCAGTAGTGTCGACAGGGGCTCCTACGAGCAGTACTTC. It yields the protein CASSVDRGSYEQYF.

This rearrangement joins TRBV5-1 to TRBJ2-6, with D perhaps matching TRBD2 (5 bases). The CDR3 length is 16 residues. Trimming took 3 bases from V and 0 from J, leaving 10 bases between them. Germline V gene data show CDR1 as SGHRS and CDR2 as YFSETQ. The CDR3: CASSSEVFSGANVLTF. The CDR3 region has the DNA TGCGCCAGCAGCTCGGAGGTGTTCTCTGGGGCCAACGTCCTGACTTTC.

The chain combines TRBV19 with TRBJ1-2, with 8 bases identical to TRBD1. CDR1 LNHDA and CDR2 SQIVND come from the germline V gene (reference sequence). CDR3 length: 14 residues. The V and J ends lost 8 bases and 3 bases, in that order; junction bases with no gene match: 8. CDR3 sequence (DNA): TGTGCCAGTCTCCCTGGACAGGGATACTATGGCTACACCTTC. The encoded protein is CASLPGQGYYGYTF.

The sample holds a few counts of this clone. The chain links TRBV7-9 to TRBJ1-2; 8 bases match TRBD1. Germline loops: CDR1 SEHNR, CDR2 FQNEAQ (reference sequence). The V segment lost 1 base and the J segment 7 bases; nucleotides outside the gene matches: 2. The CDR3 loop spans 13 amino acids. The CDR3 region has the DNA TGTGCCAGCAGCTTAGGAGGGACAGGTGGCTACACCTTC. Encoded protein: CASSLGGTGGYTF.

The chain joins TRBV9 to TRBJ2-7; D is unclear. The V and J ends lost 0 bases and 1 base respectively, with 11 bases between them. The V gene's germline CDR1 is SGDLS and CDR2 YYNGEE. The CDR3 contains 15 residues. CDR3 DNA sequence: TGTGCCAGCAGCGTAGGGGCAGACGCATCCTACGAGCAGTACTTC. The encoded protein is CASSVGADASYEQYF.

This chain joins TRBV13 and TRBJ2-1; D may be TRBD2 (6 bases). The germline V gene has CDR1 PRHDT and CDR2 FYEKMQ (reference sequence). V shed 3 bases and J shed 5 bases, with 11 bases lying between them. This CDR3 spans 14 amino acids. CDR3 region: CASSLGLPDNEQFF. In nucleotides, the CDR3 is TGTGCCAGCAGCTTGGGACTCCCAGACAATGAGCAGTTCTTC.

This chain connects TRBV5-5 to TRBJ2-4; tentatively, D is TRBD2 (5 bases). With 1 base removed from V and 7 bases from J, the gap between germline ends came to 12 bases. The CDR3 runs 14 residues. Germline V lookup: CDR1 SGHKS, CDR2 YYEKEE (reference sequence). The CDR3 here is CASSLSVVANIQYF. As DNA, the CDR3 is TGTGCCAGCAGCTTGTCGGTTGTAGCGAACATTCAGTACTTC. The full variable domain, rest sourced from reference TRBV5-5 and TRBJ2-4, is DAGVTQSPTHLIKTRGQQVTLRCSPISGHKSVSWYQQVLGQGPQFIFQYYEKEERGRGNFPDRFSARQFPNYSSELNVNALLLGDSALYLCASSLSVVANIQYFGAGTRLSVL.

This chain uses TRBV6-1 with TRBJ2-7; 10 bases map to TRBD2. This CDR3 is built from 15 residues. Looked up from germline, CDR1 is MNHNS and CDR2 is SASEGT. V was clipped by 3 bases and J by 6 bases; unmatched bases: 8. The CDR3 sequence is CASSDTLAGAPEQYF. The DNA for the CDR3 is TGTGCCAGCAGTGATACCCTAGCGGGAGCTCCCGAGCAGTACTTC.

The V and J genes are TRBV7-9 and TRBJ1-2; 7 bases align to TRBD1. The V gene end was trimmed by 3 bases and the J gene end by 8 bases; junction bases not matched to a gene: 9. Germline V gene data show CDR1 as SEHNR and CDR2 as FQNEAQ (reference sequence). The CDR3 spans 14 residues. The CDR3 here is CASSFQDRAPGYTF. In DNA form, the CDR3 reads TGTGCCAGCAGCTTCCAAGACAGGGCTCCAGGCTACACCTTC.

V usage is TRBV5-4 and J usage is TRBJ2-7, with TRBD1 identical over 9 bases. The junction had 1 base not matched to a gene; V was cut back by 1 base and J by 5 bases. The germline gives CDR1 SGHNT, CDR2 YYREEE (reference sequence). This CDR3 spans 13 amino acids. The CDR3 protein is CASSLTGGDEQYF. The CDR3 bases are TGTGCCAGCAGCTTGACAGGGGGCGACGAGCAGTACTTC.

The chain joins TRBV5-6 to TRBJ2-7; D is unresolved. V was trimmed by 2 bases and J by 2 bases, leaving 11 bases between them. The CDR3 totals 14 residues. CDR1 and CDR2 from the germline V gene are SGHDT and YYEEEE. The DNA for the CDR3 is TGTGCCAGCAGCTTCGGTTACAGAGCCTACGAGCAGTACTTC. Translation: CASSFGYRAYEQYF.

The rearrangement uses TRBV19 and TRBJ1-5, with D perhaps matching TRBD1 (5 bases). Trimming cost V 2 bases and J 0 bases, with 14 bases left between them. CDR1 and CDR2 from the germline V gene are LNHDA and SQIVND (reference sequence). This CDR3 region has 17 residues. The CDR3 loop reads CASSIRQGGFSNQPQHF. CDR3 DNA sequence: TGTGCCAGTAGTATACGGCAGGGTGGGTTTAGCAATCAGCCCCAGCATTTT.

The chain uses TRBV3-1 (or the pseudogene TRBV3-2) and TRBJ2-5; the D is unclear. The CDR3 has 13 amino acids. V was shortened by 0 bases and J by 5 bases, with 7 bases between the two germline ends. Germline assignment: CDR1 LGHDT and CDR2 YNNKEL (reference sequence). The CDR3 loop is CASSQDPEETQYF. CDR3 nucleotide sequence: TGTGCCAGCAGCCAAGACCCGGAGGAGACCCAGTACTTC.

This sequence joins TRBV28 and TRBJ2-1; perhaps TRBD1 as D (6 bases). The CDR3 totals 13 residues. The V end lost 3 bases, the J end lost 10 bases, and 13 bases lay between the germline ends. Germline V gives CDR1 MDHEN, CDR2 SYDVKM. CDR3 DNA sequence: TGTGCCAGCAGTTTCGACAGGCGACGGGAGCAGTTCTTC. Translating gives CASSFDRRREQFF.

V usage is TRBV29-1 and J usage is TRBJ2-1, with TRBD2 as a possible D gene (5 bases). Germline V lookup: CDR1 SQVTM, CDR2 ANQGSEA. The length of the CDR3 is 13 residues. Trimming removed 6 bases from V and 8 bases from J, with 17 bases in between. CDR3 sequence: CSVVMGSRDEQFF. DNA of the CDR3: TGCAGCGTAGTAATGGGGAGTCGGGATGAGCAGTTCTTC.

V and J are TRBV5-1 and TRBJ2-7; D possibly corresponds to TRBD1 (5 bases). The V end was cut by 4 bases, the J end by 3 bases, with 14 bases between. The CDR3 has 14 amino acids. Germline loops: CDR1 SGHRS, CDR2 YFSETQ. Here the CDR3 DNA reads TGCGCCAGCAGCATAATCACAGGATACTACGAGCAGTACTTC. Translated, it gives CASSIITGYYEQYF. Full variable domain (missing parts from reference TRBV5-1 and TRBJ2-7): KAGVTQTPRYLIKTRGQQVTLSCSPISGHRSVSWYQQTPGQGLQFLFEYFSETQRNKGNFPGRFSGRQFSNSRSEMNVSTLELGDSALYLCASSIITGYYEQYFGPGTRLTVT.

The chain recombines TRBV5-1 with TRBJ2-5; maybe TRBD1 (6 bases). In germline, CDR1 is SGHRS, CDR2 YFSETQ. The CDR3 is 14 amino acids. V was clipped by 1 base and J by 5 bases, with 12 bases between them. CDR3 protein: CASSLLTGSETQYF. CDR3 DNA: TGCGCCAGCAGCTTGCTCACAGGGTCCGAGACCCAGTACTTC.

The table lists this clone with a count of one. V is TRBV7-2 and J is TRBJ1-1; D might be TRBD1 (5 bases). The CDR3 extends over 13 amino acids. Trimming removed 2 bases from V and 5 bases from J, with 9 bases in between. The germline V gene encodes CDR1 SGHTA and CDR2 FQGNSA. The CDR3 region has the DNA TGTGCCAGCAGCTTACAGCGGGGGACTGAAGCTTTCTTT. It codes for CASSLQRGTEAFF. Full variable domain (remainder filled in from reference TRBV7-2 and TRBJ1-1): GAGVSQSPSNKVTEKGKDVELRCDPISGHTALYWYRQSLGQGLEFLIYFQGNSAPDKSGLPSDRFSAERTGGSVSTLTIQRTQQEDSAVYLCASSLQRGTEAFFGQGTRLTVV.

Here the CDR3 DNA reads TGTGCCAGCAGTGTCGACAGGGGAGGGACTAGCTGGCGGGGTACGCAGTATTTT. Translation: CASSVDRGGTSWRGTQYF. The rearrangement uses TRBV6-2 or TRBV6-3 and TRBJ2-3; TRBD2 might be the D (9 bases). CDR1 MNHEY and CDR2 SVGEGT come from the germline V gene. The CDR3 has 18 amino acids. With 5 bases removed from V and 8 bases from J, the gap between germline ends came to 29 bases.

The chain couples TRBV19 to TRBJ1-1, with 7 bases matching TRBD1. J lost 6 bases, V lost 8 bases, and 12 bases had no gene match. Germline CDR1 LNHDA, CDR2 SQIVND (reference sequence). CDR3 length: 14 residues. CDR3 sequence: CASGFRTGESEAFF. The CDR3 region has the DNA TGTGCCAGTGGCTTTAGAACAGGGGAGTCTGAAGCTTTCTTT. Full variable domain (missing parts from reference TRBV19 and TRBJ1-1): DGGITQSPKYLFRKEGQNVTLSCEQNLNHDAMYWYRQDPGQGLRLIYYSQIVNDFQKGDIAEGYSVSREKKESFPLTVTSAQKNPTAFYLCASGFRTGESEAFFGQGTRLTVV.

The chain's CDR3 is CASSPAGPETQYF. The CDR3 nucleotides read TGTGCCAGCAGTCCCGCGGGCCCAGAGACCCAGTACTTC. The chain recombines TRBV28 with TRBJ2-5; perhaps TRBD2 as D (5 bases). CDR3 size: 13 residues. Germline loops: CDR1 MDHEN, CDR2 SYDVKM. The V end was cut by 5 bases, the J end by 4 bases, with 11 bases between.

The chain links TRBV7-2 to TRBJ1-3, with 9 positions matching TRBD1. This CDR3 region has 15 residues. CDR1 is SGHTA and CDR2 is FQGNSA in the germline V gene. The V gene end was trimmed by 3 bases and the J gene end by 5 bases; junction bases not matched to a gene: 5. Written as DNA, the CDR3 is TGTGCCAGCAGCTTGCAACAGGGGGCGCGAAACACCATATATTTT. This codes for CASSLQQGARNTIYF.

The chain couples TRBV29-1 to TRBJ1-1; D remains ambiguous. The germline CDR1 and CDR2 sequences are SQVTM and ANQGSEA. CDR3 length: 11 amino acids. V was trimmed by 6 bases and J by 6 bases, leaving 11 bases between them. CDR3 protein: CSVSTRSEAFF. DNA for the CDR3: TGCAGCGTCTCGACAAGGTCTGAAGCTTTCTTT.

The chain carries TRBV5-6 and TRBJ2-7; D remains ambiguous. In germline, CDR1 is SGHDT, CDR2 YYEEEE. Trimming pared 0 bases from V and 5 bases from J, leaving 15 bases between. The CDR3 covers 15 residues. The CDR3 sequence: CASSLVDAQRDEQYF. CDR3 DNA sequence: TGTGCCAGCAGCTTGGTGGATGCTCAGCGTGACGAGCAGTACTTC.

V usage is TRBV24-1 and J usage is TRBJ1-4; maybe TRBD1 (6 bases). Germline CDR1 reads KGHDR; CDR2 reads SFDVKD. Trimming took 3 bases from V and 6 from J, leaving 13 bases between them. This CDR3 comprises 15 residues. The CDR3 loop is CATSDAGTPDEKLFF. CDR3 nucleotides: TGTGCCACCAGTGATGCCGGGACACCCGATGAAAAACTGTTTTTT.

This clone came up a few times. The J gene is TRBJ1-2, the V gene TRBV30; 7 bases map to TRBD1. This CDR3 spans 14 amino acids. The trim removed 1 base at V and 4 bases at J, leaving 6 bases unmatched. Per germline, CDR1 GTSNPN and CDR2 SVGIG (reference sequence). The CDR3, as DNA: TGTGCCTGGAGTGAGACAGGGCATCTCTATGGCTACACCTTC. Encoded protein: CAWSETGHLYGYTF.

V gene TRBV19 combines with J gene TRBJ2-1; TRBD2 agrees at 7 bases. Germline CDR1 LNHDA, CDR2 SQIVND (reference sequence). This CDR3 has 11 amino acids. Unmatched junction bases numbered 0, after V lost 3 bases and J lost 10 bases. The CDR3, as DNA: TGTGCCAGTAGTATGGGACTAGAGCAGTTCTTC. It yields the protein CASSMGLEQFF.

This clone was seen a handful of times. The J gene is TRBJ1-3, the V gene TRBV29-1, with a possible D match to TRBD1 (5 bases). Per germline, CDR1 SQVTM and CDR2 ANQGSEA. V lost 8 bases to trimming and J lost 4 bases, with 12 bases between them. CDR3 length: 12 amino acids. The CDR3 bases are TGCAGCTGGAGGGACGACGGAAACACCATATATTTT. This sequence encodes CSWRDDGNTIYF.

The rearrangement joins TRBV12-3 or TRBV12-4 to TRBJ2-1; 9 nucleotides line up with TRBD2. V was clipped by 6 bases and J by 16 bases; unmatched bases: 13. The CDR3 consists of 13 residues. The CDR3 reads CASSRTSVTLGFF. As DNA, the CDR3 is TGTGCCAGCAGCCGGACTAGCGTGACTCTAGGTTTCTTC.

The rearrangement links TRBV5-1 to TRBJ2-5; TRBD1 aligns across 7 bases. Trimming removed 5 bases from V and 5 bases from J; junction bases left unmatched: 6. Germline CDR1 and CDR2: SGHRS and YFSETQ. The CDR3 length is 13 residues. CDR3 sequence (DNA): TGCGCCAGCAGTAAGGGGGCGCGGGAGACCCAGTACTTC. It specifies CASSKGARETQYF. The full variable domain, in which reference TRBV5-1 and TRBJ2-5 provide the parts outside the CDR3, is KAGVTQTPRYLIKTRGQQVTLSCSPISGHRSVSWYQQTPGQGLQFLFEYFSETQRNKGNFPGRFSGRQFSNSRSEMNVSTLELGDSALYLCASSKGARETQYFGPGTRLLVL.